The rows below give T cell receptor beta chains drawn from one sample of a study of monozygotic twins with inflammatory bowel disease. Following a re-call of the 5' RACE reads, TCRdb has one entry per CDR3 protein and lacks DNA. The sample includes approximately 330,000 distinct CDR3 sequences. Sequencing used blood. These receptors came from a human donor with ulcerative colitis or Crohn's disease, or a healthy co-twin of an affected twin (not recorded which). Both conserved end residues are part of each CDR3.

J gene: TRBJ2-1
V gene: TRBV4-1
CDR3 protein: CASSQSGLAGGNEQFF

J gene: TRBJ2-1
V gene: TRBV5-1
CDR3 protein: CASSLTSGESNYNEQFF

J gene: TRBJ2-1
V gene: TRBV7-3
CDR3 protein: CASSLNFPNEQFF

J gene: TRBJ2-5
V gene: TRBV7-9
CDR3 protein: CASSFGTGGSETQYF

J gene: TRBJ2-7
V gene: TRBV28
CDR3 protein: CASRDGGQSYEQYF

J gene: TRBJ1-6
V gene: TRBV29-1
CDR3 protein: CSVEPSAGSPLHF

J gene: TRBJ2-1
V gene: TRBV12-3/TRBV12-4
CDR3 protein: CASRLTGIEQFF

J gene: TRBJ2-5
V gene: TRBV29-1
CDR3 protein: CSVEDFGAYQETQYF

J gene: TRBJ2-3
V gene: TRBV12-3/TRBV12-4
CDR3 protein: CASRPSPGLAGEDTQYF

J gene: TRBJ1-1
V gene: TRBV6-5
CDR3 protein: CASTRQALMNTEAFF

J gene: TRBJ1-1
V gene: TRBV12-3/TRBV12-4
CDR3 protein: CASPGGWNTEAFF

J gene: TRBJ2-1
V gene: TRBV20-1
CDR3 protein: CSADAGTGTYNEQFF

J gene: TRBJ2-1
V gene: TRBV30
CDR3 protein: CAWSDGRHEQFF

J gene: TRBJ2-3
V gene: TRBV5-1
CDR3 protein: CASSWTGDGTDTQYF